This record covers a single TCR beta chain. It has no known antigen specificity. Per-base qualities were not stored, and no clone one base away is much larger. Library prep was done by the immunoSEQ multiplex PCR assay. DNA from the cultured, isolated CD4+ T cells was subjected to TCR beta CDR3 sequencing. Concerning the study's data processing: The analysis removed non-productive TCR sequences, trimmed reads to the CDR3 region, and retained only CDR3s that were 7 or more amino acids long. Antigen-specific clonotypes were identified using the MANAFEST web app by comparison of expansion in peptide wells against reference cultures. To be called positive, a clone needed expansion at FDR<0.05 compared with the reference and with all other wells, an odds ratio greater than 5, and a frequency greater than 0.1% in two replicate wells. Cross-reactive clonotypes were defined as significantly expanded in SARS-CoV-2 spike wells and in at least one common cold coronavirus spike condition. CDR3 similarity was assessed by Levenshtein distance using the stringdist R package, and unrooted trees were constructed with ape in R 3.6.1. What TCRdb holds here is the immuneACCESS table cut down to in-frame rearrangements. Part of the clones is not present; checked against another copy, under half of the missing clones reflect an unresolved V gene, and the others are unexplained. The V and J calls and the clone size are those of that table, but D and trimming were determined from the DNA. Here the sample has some 29,000 clones; roughly 68% occur a single time. Roughly a sixth of the sample is held by the ten biggest clonotypes.

These data come from a study of vaccination effects on CD4 cells after COVID-19 (dated by TCRdb to between 2021 and 2024). Background for the entire study: Across the study, the median time from the second dose to post-vaccine sampling was 72 days (range 14 to 241). Altogether, some 10 COVID-19 convalescent patients and several SARS-CoV-2-naive healthy vaccine recipients made up the full study. The study compared SARS-CoV-2 spike-specific CD4+ TCR repertoires before and after mRNA vaccination in COVID-19 convalescent patients and infection-naive vaccine recipients. Cultures from other donors in the study were sequenced using the Oncomine TCR Beta short-read assay on an Illumina iSeq 100.

The paper's findings and limits, for the study overall: Both infection-induced and vaccine-induced clones contracted markedly at late post-vaccination timepoints, which is consistent with waning T cell responses. The study was limited by a small number of convalescent patients, and early post-infection timepoints were lacking. In healthy vaccine recipients, vaccine-induced clones were almost all SARS-CoV-2 mono-reactive, with only 1 of 255 cross-reactive with common cold coronaviruses.

To identify antigen-specific CD4+ T cell clonotypes by their expansion, the ViraFEST assay first stimulated PBMC with viral peptide pools and then applied TCR sequencing. After roughly 11 days of culture, CD4+ T cells were isolated with the EasySep CD4+ T cell isolation kit. Two doses of either the BNT162b2 or the mRNA-1273 mRNA SARS-CoV-2 vaccine were administered to participants. The absence of prior SARS-CoV-2 infection in healthy vaccine recipients was confirmed by negative nucleocapsid antibodies before and after vaccination. Some 2 million PBMC per well were cultured with around 10 ug/ml peptides in IMDM containing about 5% human AB serum, approximately 10 IU/ml IL-2 and gentamicin. Half of the culture medium was replaced with fresh IL-2-containing medium on days 3 and 7. Each peptide stimulation condition was cultured in triplicate wells unless otherwise noted. PBMC were separated from whole blood using Ficoll-Paque Plus gradient centrifugation and were then either cryopreserved at -140C or used fresh. The overlapping peptide pools covered the spike proteins of SARS-CoV-2 and of the common cold coronaviruses HCoV-NL63, HCoV-OC43 and HCoV-229E. The QIAamp micro DNA kit was used to extract genomic DNA from the cultured CD4+ T cells.

Sample: CD4+ T cells from PBMCs cultured with HCoV-OC43 spike peptides, taken after COVID-19 vaccination. Reading the label with the study, this specimen's cell subset or site is: HCoV-OC43 spike overlapping peptide pool stimulation. The TCR comes from a human donor who received a COVID-19 vaccine.

The CDR3 reads as follows: CATSRDILAGDTQYF. The DNA sequence is as follows: TGTGCCACCAGCAGAGATATCCTAGCGGGAGATACGCAGTATTTT. This chain is built from TRBV15 and TRBJ2-3, and TRBD2 aligns with 8 junction nucleotides. Reading the germline V gene (reference sequence) gives CDR1 LNHNV and CDR2 YYDKDF. There are 15 amino acids in the CDR3, from cysteine to phenylalanine inclusive. Here the CDR3 DNA is all that survives: 45 bases in frame from base 1. The junction shows trimming of 0 bases on V and 5 bases on J, and the gene matches do not reach 4 bases of it.